This TCR beta chain was profiled in a study of PD-1 blockade in classical Hodgkin lymphoma. Study-level results: There was a significant rise in CD4+ TCR diversity by C4D1, with no such rise for CD8+. Baseline diversity was lower in partial responders and progressors than complete responders. Healthy donors were reported to have higher baseline TCR diversity than newly diagnosed patients.

The germline V and J ends were trimmed by 4 bases and 3 bases, with 7 bases remaining between them. CDR1 is SEHNR, CDR2 FQNEAQ, per germline (reference sequence). The CDR3 sequence is 13 residues long. To note about this clone: The antigen remains unidentified.

Produced via immunoSEQ multiplex PCR; TCRdb's table is partial and in-frame only. The sample holds around 31,000 clones; more than 65% are singletons and the top ten take roughly 4%. All patients relapsed after autologous stem cell transplantation, and brentuximab vedotin exposure varied. The sequence derives from a human donor with classical Hodgkin lymphoma. The material was peripheral blood mononuclear cells (PBMCs), obtained before the second cycle of nivolumab. The chain combines TRBV7-9 with TRBJ2-1; no reliable D call. The DNA for the CDR3 is TGTGCCAGCAGCTCGAGCCTCTACAATGAGCAGTTCTTC. Amino acid sequence: CASSSSLYNEQFF.